This T cell receptor (beta chain) came from a study of CD4 T cells in relation to SARS-CoV-2 and coronaviruses. Germline CDR1 MNHEY, CDR2 SVGAGI. The CDR3 length is 15 residues. With 2 bases clipped from V and 4 bases from J, the junction kept 3 bases outside the gene matches. Before the COVID-19 pandemic, during about 2011-2019, CD4+ T cells were taken from unexposed donors. CD4+ T cells were isolated from the cells after about ten days of culture. The repertoire was sequenced with immunoSEQ multiplex PCR; TCRdb's copy has only in-frame clones and lacks some. The sample shows tens of thousands of clones, more than 70% of them seen only once. On this clone itself: Its specificity is unknown.

This sequence originates from a human donor in good health. Sequenced sample: CD4+ T cells from PBMCs, cultured in vitro. This chain connects TRBV6-5 to TRBJ1-5; 9 bases are shared with TRBD1. CDR3 loop: CASSYEGTGNQPQHF. The CDR3 DNA is TGTGCCAGCAGTTACGAAGGGACAGGGAATCAGCCCCAGCATTTT.